The 14 T cell receptor beta chains below were found in one sample sequenced in a study of OX40 agonist ivuxolimab in advanced cancers. Clones were sequenced by immunoSEQ multiplex PCR, and TCRdb holds only the in-frame ones, with some missing. The repertoire holds about 94,000 clones, with about 90% as singletons. The material was CD4+ or CD8+ T cells sorted from blood, obtained in a trial of the OX40 agonist ivuxolimab. Receptors originate from an adult with an advanced solid tumor such as melanoma, head and neck, liver or kidney cancer.

The chain has TRBV11-3 and TRBJ2-5; 7 nucleotides line up with TRBD2. The CDR3 covers 15 residues. Germline V gives CDR1 SGHNT, CDR2 YENEEA. V was clipped by 5 bases and J by 4 bases; unmatched bases: 10. The CDR3 region is CASSTRKGGRETQYF. The CDR3 DNA reads TGTGCCAGCAGCACCCGTAAGGGAGGGAGAGAGACCCAGTACTTC.

This clone was seen only a few times. The chain uses TRBV4-1 and TRBJ2-3, with 9 bases fitting TRBD1. The CDR3 extends over 15 amino acids. Germline CDR1 and CDR2: MGHRA and YSYEKL. Losses at the gene ends were 4 bases for V and 3 bases for J; bases not matched to a gene: 5. CDR3 coding DNA: TGCGCCAGCAGCCCCGGACAGGGGTGGACAGATACGCAGTATTTT. Translation: CASSPGQGWTDTQYF.

The chain employs TRBV28 and TRBJ2-2, with 10 bases identical to TRBD2. The germline V gene has CDR1 MDHEN and CDR2 SYDVKM. The CDR3 extends over 17 amino acids. Losses at the gene ends were 6 bases for V and 3 bases for J; bases not matched to a gene: 10. The CDR3 DNA reads as TGTGCCAGCAGCGATCCAAGAGGACTAGCGGACACCGGGGAGCTGTTTTTT. This translates into CASSDPRGLADTGELFF.

The chain has TRBV11-2 and TRBJ2-7; no reliable D call. Per germline, CDR1 SGHAT and CDR2 FQNNGV. Trimming took off 5 bases at V and 3 bases at J, with 14 bases between the two ends. The CDR3 contains 14 residues. CDR3 in amino acids: CASSAPGKVYEQYF. CDR3 nucleotides: TGTGCCAGCAGCGCCCCTGGGAAGGTCTACGAGCAGTACTTC.

This chain joins TRBV14 and TRBJ2-7; D not resolved. Germline assignment: CDR1 SGHDN and CDR2 FVKESK. Trimming shortened V by 1 base and J by 0 bases, and 13 bases separated the two germline ends. This CDR3 has 16 residues. The chain's CDR3 is CASSQGLTIYSYEQYF. CDR3 sequence (DNA): TGTGCCAGCAGCCAAGGTCTCACGATTTACTCCTACGAGCAGTACTTC.

The V call is TRBV2, the J call TRBJ2-3, with unresolved D. Trimming removed 6 bases at V and 0 bases at J, with 13 bases between. Per the germline V gene, CDR1 is SNHLY and CDR2 is FYNNEI. This CDR3 contains 15 residues. The DNA for the CDR3 is TGTGCCAGCAGGTCTCAGACGACTAGCACAGATACGCAGTATTTT. It translates to CASRSQTTSTDTQYF.

Only one count was recorded for this clone. V gene TRBV11-2 combines with J gene TRBJ2-7, with 7 positions matching TRBD1. The CDR3 extends over 13 amino acids. The J segment lost 6 bases and the V segment lost 5 bases, leaving 7 bases of the junction unmatched. Germline lookup yields CDR1 SGHAT and CDR2 FQNNGV. In nucleotides, the CDR3 is TGTGCCAGCAGCCCGGACAGGCCGGGCGAGCAGTACTTC. Translating gives CASSPDRPGEQYF.

A word on this clone: Other DNA sequences in this sample translate to the same CDR3. The chain joins TRBV5-4 to TRBJ1-5; unclear D gene. V lost 6 bases, J lost 9 bases, and 16 bases lay in between. The CDR3 is 13 amino acids. Per germline, CDR1 SGHNT and CDR2 YYREEE (reference sequence). CDR3 nucleotide sequence: TGTGCCAGCACGACGACCCCCGGGAGGCCCCAGCATTTT. Translating it yields CASTTTPGRPQHF.

CDR3 coding DNA: TGCGCCAGCAGCTTGGCCCTGACCGGGGTCTCCTACGAGCAGTACTTC. It encodes CASSLALTGVSYEQYF. V and J are TRBV5-1 and TRBJ2-7, with D maybe TRBD2 (5 bases). There are 16 residues in the CDR3. The ends were cut back, 0 bases at V and 0 bases at J, with 13 bases in the middle. Per the germline V gene, CDR1 is SGHRS and CDR2 is YFSETQ.

The genes are TRBV4-3 and TRBJ1-4; TRBD1 might be the D (6 bases). Trimming shortened V by 2 bases and J by 7 bases, and 14 bases separated the two germline ends. The germline gives CDR1 LGHNA, CDR2 YSLEER. The CDR3 is 15 residues long. The CDR3 is CASSQPGGLAEKLFF. The CDR3 coding sequence is TGCGCCAGCAGCCAACCGGGGGGGCTCGCTGAAAAACTGTTTTTT.

This chain uses TRBV4-3 with TRBJ2-3; D may be TRBD2 (6 bases). V was pared by 4 bases and J by 0 bases, with 17 bases between. The CDR3 extends over 17 amino acids. Per germline, CDR1 LGHNA and CDR2 YSLEER. CDR3 nucleotide sequence: TGCGCCAGCAGCCCAAGACAAATGAGCGGGAGCACAGATACGCAGTATTTT. Amino acid sequence: CASSPRQMSGSTDTQYF.

The chain carries TRBV5-4 and TRBJ2-3; perhaps D is TRBD1 or TRBD2 (5 bases each). Germline CDR1 SGHNT, CDR2 YYREEE (reference sequence). V was clipped by 4 bases and J by 2 bases, with 11 bases between them. The CDR3 runs to 14 residues. In DNA form, the CDR3 reads TGTGCCAGCAGCGTGGGACCTTACACAGATACGCAGTATTTT. This gives the protein CASSVGPYTDTQYF.

Written as DNA, the CDR3 is TGTGCCAGCAGCTTAACGGACTTATACGAGCAGTACTTC. This codes for CASSLTDLYEQYF. This chain uses TRBV7-3 with TRBJ2-7; the D gene is possibly TRBD2 (5 bases). The CDR3 has 13 residues. Between the trimmed V and J ends, which lost 0 bases and 4 bases, there was a span of 7 bases. Germline V gene lookup returns CDR1 SGHTA and CDR2 FQGTGA.

A single count supports this clone. This chain uses TRBV2 with TRBJ2-3; the D gene is possibly TRBD2 (6 bases). Between the trimmed V and J ends, which lost 6 bases and 2 bases, there was a span of 15 bases. The CDR3 consists of 15 residues. Per germline, CDR1 SNHLY and CDR2 FYNNEI. DNA of the CDR3: TGTGCCAGCAGCGAGGGACTCCACAACACAGATACGCAGTATTTT. This translates into CASSEGLHNTDTQYF.